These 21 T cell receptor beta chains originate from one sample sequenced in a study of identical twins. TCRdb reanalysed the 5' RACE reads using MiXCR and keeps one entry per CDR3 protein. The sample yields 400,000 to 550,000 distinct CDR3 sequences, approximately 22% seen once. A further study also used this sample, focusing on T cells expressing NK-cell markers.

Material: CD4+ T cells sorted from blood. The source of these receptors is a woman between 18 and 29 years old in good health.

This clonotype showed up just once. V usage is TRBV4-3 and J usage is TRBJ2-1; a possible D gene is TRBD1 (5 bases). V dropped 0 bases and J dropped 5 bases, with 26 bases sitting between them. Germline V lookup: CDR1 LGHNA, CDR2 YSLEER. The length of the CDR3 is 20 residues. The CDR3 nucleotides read TGCGCCAGCAGCCAAGATCTAGGTAGGGGTACTAACCTGATCCACAATGAGCAGTTCTTC. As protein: CASSQDLGRGTNLIHNEQFF.

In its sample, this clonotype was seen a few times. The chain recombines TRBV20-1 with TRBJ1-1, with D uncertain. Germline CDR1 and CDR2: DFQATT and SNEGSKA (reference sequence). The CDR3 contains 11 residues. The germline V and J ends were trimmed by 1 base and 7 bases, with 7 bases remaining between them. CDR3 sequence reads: CSARVYNEAFF. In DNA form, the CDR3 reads TGCAGTGCTAGAGTGTACAATGAAGCTTTCTTT.

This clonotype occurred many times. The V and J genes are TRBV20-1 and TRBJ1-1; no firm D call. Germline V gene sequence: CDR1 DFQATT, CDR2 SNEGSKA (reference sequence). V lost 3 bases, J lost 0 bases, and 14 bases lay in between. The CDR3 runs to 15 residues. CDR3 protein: CSASLLGRLNTEAFF. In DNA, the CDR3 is TGCAGTGCTAGCTTGTTGGGGAGACTGAACACTGAAGCTTTCTTT.

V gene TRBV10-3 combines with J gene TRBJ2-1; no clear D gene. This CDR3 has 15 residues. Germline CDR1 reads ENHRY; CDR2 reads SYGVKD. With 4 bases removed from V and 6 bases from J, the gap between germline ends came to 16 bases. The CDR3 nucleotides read TGTGCCATCAGTGTAGGGCTAGATATGGTCAATGAGCAGTTCTTC. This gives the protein CAISVGLDMVNEQFF.

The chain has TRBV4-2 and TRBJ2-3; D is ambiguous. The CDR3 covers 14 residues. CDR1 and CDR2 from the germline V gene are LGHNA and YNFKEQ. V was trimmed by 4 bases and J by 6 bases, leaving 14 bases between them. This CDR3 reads CASSPRTAQDTQYF. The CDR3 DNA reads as TGTGCCAGCAGCCCTCGGACCGCTCAGGATACGCAGTATTTT.

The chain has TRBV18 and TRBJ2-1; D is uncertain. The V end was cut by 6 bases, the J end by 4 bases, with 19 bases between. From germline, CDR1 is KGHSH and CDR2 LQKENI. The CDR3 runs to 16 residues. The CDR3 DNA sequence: TGTGCCAGCTCCCCAACACAGAGTTCTTGGTACAATGAGCAGTTCTTC. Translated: CASSPTQSSWYNEQFF.

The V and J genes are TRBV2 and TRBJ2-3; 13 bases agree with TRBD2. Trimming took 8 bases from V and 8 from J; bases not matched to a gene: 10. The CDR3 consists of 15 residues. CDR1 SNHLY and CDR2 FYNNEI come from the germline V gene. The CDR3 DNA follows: TGTGCCAGCGATACCGGGACTAGCGGGACTCCTACGCAGTATTTT. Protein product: CASDTGTSGTPTQYF.

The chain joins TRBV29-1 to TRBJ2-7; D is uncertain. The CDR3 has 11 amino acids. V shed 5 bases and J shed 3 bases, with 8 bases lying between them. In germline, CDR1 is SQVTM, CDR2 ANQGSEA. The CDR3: CSVLGYYEQYF. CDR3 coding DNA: TGCAGCGTTTTGGGATACTACGAGCAGTACTTC.

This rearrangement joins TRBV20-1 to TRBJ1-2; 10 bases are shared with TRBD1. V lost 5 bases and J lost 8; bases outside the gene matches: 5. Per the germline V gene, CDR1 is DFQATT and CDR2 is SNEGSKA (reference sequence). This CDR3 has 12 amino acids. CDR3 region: CSAGTGEGGYTF. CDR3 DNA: TGCAGTGCTGGGACAGGGGAGGGCGGCTACACCTTC.

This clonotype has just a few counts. The CDR3 loop is CASLGQLLGGYTF. In DNA, the CDR3 is TGTGCCAGCCTCGGACAGCTACTAGGTGGCTACACCTTC. V usage is TRBV7-8 and J usage is TRBJ1-2, with D tentatively TRBD1 (6 bases). CDR3 length equals 13 residues. Trimming removed 8 bases from V and 7 bases from J, with 17 bases in between. Germline CDR1 is SGHVS and CDR2 is FQNEAQ.

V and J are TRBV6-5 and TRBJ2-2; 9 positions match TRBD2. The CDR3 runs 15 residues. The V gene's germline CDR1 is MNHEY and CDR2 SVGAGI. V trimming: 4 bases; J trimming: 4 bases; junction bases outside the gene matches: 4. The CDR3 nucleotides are TGTGCCAGCAGTTCTAGCGGGGTACTCACCGGGGAGCTGTTTTTT. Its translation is CASSSSGVLTGELFF.

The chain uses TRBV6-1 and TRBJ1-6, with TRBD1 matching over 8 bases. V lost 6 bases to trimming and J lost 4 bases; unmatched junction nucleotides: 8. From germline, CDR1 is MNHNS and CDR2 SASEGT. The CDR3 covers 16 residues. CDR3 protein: CASRPGQGHYNSPLHF. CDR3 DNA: TGTGCCAGCAGACCCGGACAGGGACATTATAATTCACCCCTCCACTTT.

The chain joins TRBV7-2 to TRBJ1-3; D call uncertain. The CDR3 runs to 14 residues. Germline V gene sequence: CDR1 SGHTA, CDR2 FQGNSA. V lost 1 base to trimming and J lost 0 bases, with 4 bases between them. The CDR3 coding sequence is TGTGCCAGCAGCTTAGGGAACTCTGGAAACACCATATATTTT. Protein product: CASSLGNSGNTIYF.

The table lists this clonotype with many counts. CDR3 region: CASSHVKWGGRLSSEQFF. CDR3 coding DNA: TGCGCCAGCAGCCATGTTAAGTGGGGCGGGAGGCTTAGCAGTGAGCAGTTCTTC. The V and J genes are TRBV4-3 and TRBJ2-1, with 8 bases identical to TRBD2. This CDR3 is built from 18 residues. The junction had 19 bases not matched to a gene; V was cut back by 3 bases and J by 9 bases. Germline V gene sequence: CDR1 LGHNA, CDR2 YSLEER.

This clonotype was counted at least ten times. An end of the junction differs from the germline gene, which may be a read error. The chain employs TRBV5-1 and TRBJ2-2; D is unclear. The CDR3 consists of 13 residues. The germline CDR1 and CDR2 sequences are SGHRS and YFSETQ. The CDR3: CASSLDGTGELFF. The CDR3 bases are TGTGCCAGCAGTTTAGATGGCACCGGGGAGCTGTTTTTT.

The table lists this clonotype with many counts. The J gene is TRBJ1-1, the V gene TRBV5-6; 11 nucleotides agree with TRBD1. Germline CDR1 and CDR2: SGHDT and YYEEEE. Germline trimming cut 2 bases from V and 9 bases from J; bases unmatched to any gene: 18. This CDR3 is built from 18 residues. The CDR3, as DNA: TGTGCCAGCAGCTTTCTCCGGACAGGGGGCACGGAGGGGATTAAAGCTTTCTTT. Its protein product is CASSFLRTGGTEGIKAFF.

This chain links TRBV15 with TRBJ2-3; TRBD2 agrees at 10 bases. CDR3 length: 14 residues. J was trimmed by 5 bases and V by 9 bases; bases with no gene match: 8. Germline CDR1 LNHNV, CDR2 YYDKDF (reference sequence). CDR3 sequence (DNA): TGTGCCACGCAGCGGGGGGGCCTTGAAGATACGCAGTATTTT. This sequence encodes CATQRGGLEDTQYF.

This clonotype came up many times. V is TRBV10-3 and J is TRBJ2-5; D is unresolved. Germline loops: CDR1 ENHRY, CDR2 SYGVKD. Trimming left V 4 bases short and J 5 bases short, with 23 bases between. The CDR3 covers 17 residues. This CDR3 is CAISGRRTAPSEETQYF. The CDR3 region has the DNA TGTGCCATCAGTGGCCGAAGAACAGCCCCGAGCGAGGAGACCCAGTACTTC.

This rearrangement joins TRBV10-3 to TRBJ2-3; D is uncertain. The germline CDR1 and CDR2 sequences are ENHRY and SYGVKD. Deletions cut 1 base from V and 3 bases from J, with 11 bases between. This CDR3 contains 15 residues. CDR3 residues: CAISEFSTLTDTQYF. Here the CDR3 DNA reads TGTGCCATCAGTGAGTTCTCCACTTTAACAGATACGCAGTATTTT.

CDR3 DNA: TGTGCCAGCTCGGCCGGGCTGGGACCCGTCTATGGCTACACCTTC. It is translated as CASSAGLGPVYGYTF. The chain couples TRBV18 to TRBJ1-2, with D maybe TRBD1 (5 bases). Trimming stripped 6 bases from V and 4 bases from J, with 18 bases between. The CDR3 extends over 15 amino acids. The germline V gene has CDR1 KGHSH and CDR2 LQKENI.

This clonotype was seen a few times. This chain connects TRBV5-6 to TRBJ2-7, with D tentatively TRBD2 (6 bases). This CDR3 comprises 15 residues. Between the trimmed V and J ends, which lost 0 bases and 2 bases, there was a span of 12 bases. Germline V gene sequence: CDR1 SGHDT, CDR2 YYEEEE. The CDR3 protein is CASSLAGDSAYEQYF. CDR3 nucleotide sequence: TGTGCCAGCAGCTTGGCGGGAGACAGCGCCTACGAGCAGTACTTC. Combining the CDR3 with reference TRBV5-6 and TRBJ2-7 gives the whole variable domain DAGVTQSPTHLIKTRGQQVTLRCSPKSGHDTVSWYQQALGQGPQFIFQYYEEEERQRGNFPDRFSGHQFPNYSSELNVNALLLGDSALYLCASSLAGDSAYEQYFGPGTRLTVT.